The 17 T cell receptor beta chains below come from one sample, sequenced in a study of control samples from healthy donors and cancer patients. Some clones are missing from TCRdb's copy, which holds only in-frame ones; the method was immunoSEQ multiplex PCR. The repertoire holds 150,000 to 200,000 clones, with 88% as singletons. The sequenced material came from blood. The receptors were sampled from a woman in her twenties or thirties in good health.

J is TRBJ2-3 and V is TRBV7-6; D unresolved. V dropped 3 bases and J dropped 2 bases, with 9 bases sitting between them. The CDR3 has 14 amino acids. The germline V gene has CDR1 SGHVS and CDR2 FNYEAQ. The CDR3 is CASSLAPYTDTQYF. The CDR3 DNA sequence: TGTGCCAGCAGCTTGGCCCCATACACAGATACGCAGTATTTT.

V usage is TRBV10-3 and J usage is TRBJ2-2; D unclear. Germline CDR1 and CDR2: ENHRY and SYGVKD. V lost 3 bases and J 5 bases, leaving 10 bases between the germline ends. This CDR3 has 14 residues. CDR3 sequence: CAISDVTLTGELFF. The DNA for the CDR3 is TGTGCCATCAGTGATGTCACACTTACCGGGGAGCTGTTTTTT.

The J gene is TRBJ1-2, the V gene TRBV4-2; 7 nucleotides match TRBD1. The CDR3 is 15 residues long. Germline V gives CDR1 LGHNA, CDR2 YNFKEQ. Germline trimming cut 0 bases from V and 4 bases from J; bases unmatched to any gene: 5. The CDR3 reads CASSQDVGTVYGYTF. The CDR3 DNA reads TGTGCCAGCAGCCAAGACGTGGGGACAGTCTATGGCTACACCTTC.

The chain is built from TRBV6-6 and TRBJ2-3; a possible D gene is TRBD2 (6 bases). CDR1 and CDR2 from the germline V gene are MNHNY and SVGAGI (reference sequence). Deletions cut 5 bases from V and 4 bases from J, with 10 bases between. The CDR3 length is 13 residues. The CDR3 region has the DNA TGTGCCAGCAGTGGGCCTAGCGCAGATACGCAGTATTTT. Translated, it gives CASSGPSADTQYF.

The chain employs TRBV6-5 and TRBJ1-2; D is undetermined. The CDR3 is 13 amino acids. Germline V gene sequence: CDR1 MNHEY, CDR2 SVGAGI. V dropped 6 bases and J dropped 7 bases, with 15 bases sitting between them. The CDR3 bases are TGTGCCAGCAGAAATAGGGAATTTCCTGGCTACACCTTC. Translation gives CASRNREFPGYTF.

The rearrangement joins TRBV9 to TRBJ1-1; D unclear. Trimming stripped 1 base from V and 3 bases from J, with 7 bases between. This CDR3 region has 13 residues. Germline V gene lookup returns CDR1 SGDLS and CDR2 YYNGEE. CDR3 coding DNA: TGTGCCAGCAGCGTATCTCTGGACACTGAAGCTTTCTTT. Its protein product is CASSVSLDTEAFF.

The rearrangement links TRBV29-1 to TRBJ2-7, with D perhaps being TRBD1 or TRBD2 (6 bases each). The germline gives CDR1 SQVTM, CDR2 ANQGSEA. This CDR3 contains 14 residues. V lost 6 bases, J lost 3 bases, and 18 bases lay in between. Written as DNA, the CDR3 is TGCAGCGTCTACGGTCCGGGGGCAAACTACGAGCAGTACTTC. Amino acid sequence: CSVYGPGANYEQYF.

The chain employs TRBV30 and TRBJ2-3; TRBD2 agrees at 9 bases. V shed 1 base, J shed 2 bases, and the junction held 4 bases outside the gene matches. The CDR3 contains 15 residues. The V gene's germline CDR1 is GTSNPN and CDR2 SVGIG (reference sequence). CDR3 region: CAWSALAGFTDTQYF. CDR3 sequence (DNA): TGTGCCTGGAGTGCGCTAGCGGGGTTCACAGATACGCAGTATTTT.

This rearrangement joins TRBV18 to TRBJ1-6; 12 bases align to TRBD1. Germline lookup yields CDR1 KGHSH and CDR2 LQKENI. This CDR3 region has 16 residues. The junction had 9 bases not matched to a gene; V was cut back by 6 bases and J by 9 bases. The CDR3 DNA follows: TGTGCCAGCTCCACCAGGGACAGGGGGCTCGGTTCACCCCTCCACTTT. Its translation is CASSTRDRGLGSPLHF.

The chain has TRBV5-1 and TRBJ1-4; 10 bases line up with TRBD1. The V segment lost 3 bases and the J segment 8 bases; nucleotides outside the gene matches: 7. CDR1 and CDR2 (germline): SGHRS, YFSETQ. The CDR3 has 15 residues. CDR3 sequence (DNA): TGCGCCAGCAGCTACAGACAGGGGGCGGGAGAAAAACTGTTTTTT. The encoded protein is CASSYRQGAGEKLFF.

The chain couples TRBV29-1 to TRBJ2-3; 7 bases line up with TRBD2. CDR1 and CDR2 from the germline V gene are SQVTM and ANQGSEA. The CDR3 extends over 12 amino acids. The V gene end was trimmed by 6 bases and the J gene end by 2 bases; junction bases not matched to a gene: 2. CDR3 in amino acids: CSVLAVTDTQYF. In DNA form, the CDR3 reads TGCAGCGTCCTAGCGGTCACAGATACGCAGTATTTT.

The genes are TRBV30 and TRBJ2-5, with TRBD1 as a possible D gene (6 bases). Between the trimmed V and J ends, which lost 2 bases and 4 bases, there was a span of 11 bases. Germline assignment: CDR1 GTSNPN and CDR2 SVGIG (reference sequence). The CDR3 runs 13 residues. The CDR3 DNA reads as TGTGCCTGGAGTTCGCCAGGGGTAGAGACCCAGTACTTC. It is translated as CAWSSPGVETQYF.

The chain uses TRBV10-3 and TRBJ1-5, with D possibly being TRBD1 (5 bases). There are 12 residues in the CDR3. Germline V gene sequence: CDR1 ENHRY, CDR2 SYGVKD. V lost 0 bases and J 15 bases, leaving 12 bases between the germline ends. CDR3 protein: CAISESGAGLHF. The CDR3 bases are TGTGCCATCAGTGAGTCTGGGGCCGGGCTGCATTTT.

A single count supports this clone. The V and J genes are TRBV6-4 and TRBJ2-1; 7 nucleotides agree with TRBD2. The V and J ends lost 0 bases and 10 bases, in that order; junction bases with no gene match: 0. The germline gives CDR1 MRHNA, CDR2 SNTAGT. The CDR3 loop spans 12 amino acids. CDR3 sequence reads: CASSDSGGEQFF. CDR3 coding DNA: TGTGCCAGCAGTGACTCGGGAGGGGAGCAGTTCTTC.

The rearrangement uses TRBV4-1 and TRBJ1-1; 9 bases are shared with TRBD1. The germline V gene encodes CDR1 MGHRA and CDR2 YSYEKL. The CDR3 extends over 15 amino acids. Trimming took 4 bases from V and 0 from J; bases not matched to a gene: 3. The CDR3 here is CASSPRTGVNTEAFF. The CDR3 bases are TGCGCCAGCAGCCCAAGGACAGGGGTGAACACTGAAGCTTTCTTT.

The rearrangement links TRBV19 to TRBJ1-1; no reliable D call. The CDR3 runs 14 residues. The germline V and J ends were trimmed by 5 bases and 0 bases, with 10 bases remaining between them. Germline CDR1 and CDR2: LNHDA and SQIVND (reference sequence). The CDR3 nucleotides are TGTGCCAGTAGTTTTGGCAACTTGAACACTGAAGCTTTCTTT. Amino acid sequence: CASSFGNLNTEAFF.

The J gene is TRBJ1-5, the V gene TRBV20-1; D is possibly TRBD1 (5 bases). The germline gives CDR1 DFQATT, CDR2 SNEGSKA (reference sequence). The CDR3 has 15 amino acids. V was cut by 3 bases and J by 5 bases, with 17 bases left in between. CDR3 coding DNA: TGCAGTGCTAGTGGAGTAGTGGGAGGGGATCAGCCCCAGCATTTT. Translated, it gives CSASGVVGGDQPQHF.